The source of this TCR beta chain is a study of chemoradiotherapy in HPV16-positive cancers. Study context: A couple of HPV16-positive patients' cells yielded candidate HPV-specific clones and common motifs.

With respect to this clone: Antigen unknown.

Study-wide results and limits: The functional HPV-specific definition rests on just a couple of HPV16-positive patients. Non-HPV-specific T cells did not expand in tumors during treatment, whereas candidate HPV-specific clones and E7-related motifs did.

The CDR3 sequence is 14 residues long. Germline V gene lookup returns CDR1 LGHNA and CDR2 YNFKEQ. V was trimmed by 4 bases and J by 3 bases, leaving 13 bases between them. Data came from immunoSEQ multiplex PCR; TCRdb stores just in-frame clones and leaves some out. The sample records under 15,000 clones, over 70% being singletons. This clonotype was sampled from a human donor with HPV-associated anogenital cancer. The chain uses TRBV4-2 and TRBJ2-7; TRBD2 might be the D (6 bases). This material was obtained from a patient who underwent chemoradiotherapy. In nucleotides, the CDR3 is TGTGCCAGCAGCCCAGATAGGAGGGGCTACGAGCAGTACTTC. This sequence encodes CASSPDRRGYEQYF.